This TCR beta chain was obtained from a study of radiotherapy plus CTLA-4 blockade in lung cancer. Profiling relied on immunoSEQ multiplex PCR, and the TCRdb table lists in-frame clones only, not all of them. The sample has about 91,000 clones; about three quarters are singletons. V gave up 5 bases and J gave up 4 bases; unmatched junction bases: 4. Germline lookup yields CDR1 LNHNV and CDR2 YYDKDF (reference sequence). The CDR3 runs to 15 residues. The TCR originated in a human donor with non-small cell lung cancer that progressed on radiotherapy plus ipilimumab. This sequence joins TRBV15 and TRBJ2-5; 13 bases align to TRBD2. This specimen consisted of peripheral blood, obtained from a patient treated with radiotherapy plus ipilimumab. CDR3 sequence (DNA): TGTGCCACCAGCGAACGACTAGCGGGGGGAGAGACCCAGTACTTC. This gives the protein CATSERLAGGETQYF.